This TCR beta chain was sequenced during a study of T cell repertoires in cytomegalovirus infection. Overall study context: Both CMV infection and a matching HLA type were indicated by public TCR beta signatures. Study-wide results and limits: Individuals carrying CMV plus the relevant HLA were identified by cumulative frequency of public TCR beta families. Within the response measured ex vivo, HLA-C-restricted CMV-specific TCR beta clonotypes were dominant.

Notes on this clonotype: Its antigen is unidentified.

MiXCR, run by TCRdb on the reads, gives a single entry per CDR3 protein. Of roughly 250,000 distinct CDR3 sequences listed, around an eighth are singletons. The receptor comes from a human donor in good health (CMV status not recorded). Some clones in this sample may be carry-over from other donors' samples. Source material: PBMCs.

The CDR3 loop reads CASSPDPNYNEQFF. The CDR3, as DNA: TGTGCCAGCAGCCCGGACCCTAACTACAATGAGCAGTTCTTC. V gene TRBV7-7 combines with J gene TRBJ2-1; D remains ambiguous. The CDR3 extends over 14 amino acids. Germline loops: CDR1 SSHAT, CDR2 FNYEAQ (reference sequence). Trimming took off 5 bases at V and 3 bases at J, with 11 bases between the two ends.